One and the same sample provided the 5 T cell receptor beta chains below, sequenced in a study of T cells after yellow fever vaccination. TCRdb recomputed calls from the 5' RACE reads with MiXCR, one row per CDR3 protein. The sample consists of around 320,000 distinct CDR3 sequences, 3.5% to 4.5% of them appearing once. The starting material was PBMCs, obtained 15 days after the yellow fever booster vaccination. The source of these receptors is a man younger than 35 who received the YFV17D yellow fever vaccine.

In this sample, this clonotype turned up a few times. The chain is built from TRBV6-6 and TRBJ1-4, with D uncertain. Germline V gives CDR1 MNHNY, CDR2 SVGAGI (reference sequence). CDR3 length: 13 amino acids. Trimming pared 5 bases from V and 8 bases from J, leaving 12 bases between. CDR3 DNA sequence: TGTGCCAGCAGTATGGGTGGTGGCGAAAAACTGTTTTTT. As protein: CASSMGGGEKLFF.

This clonotype has a handful of counts. The genes are TRBV2 and TRBJ2-5, with D unclear. The CDR3 loop spans 11 amino acids. Germline CDR1 is SNHLY and CDR2 is FYNNEI. With 7 bases removed from V and 2 bases from J, the gap between germline ends came to 5 bases. This CDR3 is CASKEQETQYF. The CDR3 DNA is TGTGCCAGCAAGGAACAAGAGACCCAGTACTTC.

This chain joins TRBV4-1 and TRBJ2-6; no reliable D call. The V gene's germline CDR1 is MGHRA and CDR2 YSYEKL. The V and J ends lost 4 bases and 0 bases respectively, with 4 bases between them. The CDR3 extends over 14 amino acids. CDR3 residues: CASSPFSGANVLTF. The CDR3 DNA follows: TGCGCCAGCAGCCCGTTCTCTGGGGCCAACGTCCTGACTTTC.

The sample holds a few counts of this clonotype. This sequence joins TRBV7-2 and TRBJ2-7; 9 positions match TRBD2. With V trimmed by 5 bases and J by 2 bases, 7 bases remained unmatched. This CDR3 contains 15 residues. CDR1 SGHTA and CDR2 FQGNSA come from the germline V gene. The CDR3 DNA follows: TGTGCCAGCAGCCATCGGGCTAGCGGGGCCTACGAGCAGTACTTC. Amino acid sequence: CASSHRASGAYEQYF.

This clonotype was seen repeatedly, ten times or more. The CDR3 here is CASSQGTRNTEAFF. For the CDR3, the DNA is TGCGCCAGCAGCCAGGGGACAAGGAACACTGAAGCTTTCTTT. This chain uses TRBV4-3 with TRBJ1-1, with D perhaps matching TRBD1 (6 bases). Per the germline V gene, CDR1 is LGHNA and CDR2 is YSLEER. Trimming took 3 bases from V and 1 from J, leaving 9 bases between them. The CDR3 spans 14 residues.